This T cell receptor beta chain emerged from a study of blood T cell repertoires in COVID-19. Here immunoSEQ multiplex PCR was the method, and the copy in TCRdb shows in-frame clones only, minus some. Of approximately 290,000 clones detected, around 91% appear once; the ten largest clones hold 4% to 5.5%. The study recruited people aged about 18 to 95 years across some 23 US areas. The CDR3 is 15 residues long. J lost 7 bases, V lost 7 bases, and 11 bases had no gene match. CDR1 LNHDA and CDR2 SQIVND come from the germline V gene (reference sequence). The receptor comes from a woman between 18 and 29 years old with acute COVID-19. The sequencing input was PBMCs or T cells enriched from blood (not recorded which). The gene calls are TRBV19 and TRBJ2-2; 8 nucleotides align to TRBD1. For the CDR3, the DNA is TGTGCCAGTACCCTACAGGGGGGCAGGATCGGGGAGCTGTTTTTT. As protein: CASTLQGGRIGELFF.